A single sample is the source of the 23 T cell receptor beta chains below, sequenced in a study of T cell repertoires in cytomegalovirus infection. TCRdb used MiXCR to reprocess the reads, holding one entry per CDR3 protein. Here the sample spans roughly 630,000 distinct CDR3 sequences, approximately 25% being singletons. Sample: CD8+ T cells from PBMCs. These receptors were obtained from a human donor in good health (CMV status not recorded). Some clones in this sample may be carry-over from other donors' samples.

The chain has TRBV4-1 and TRBJ2-4; 10 nucleotides match TRBD1. Germline CDR1 is MGHRA and CDR2 is YSYEKL. The V segment lost 1 base and the J segment 6 bases; nucleotides outside the gene matches: 9. The CDR3 sequence is 17 residues long. Here the CDR3 reads CASSQGPGQGLLNIQYF. DNA for the CDR3: TGCGCCAGCAGCCAAGGACCGGGACAGGGGTTATTAAACATTCAGTACTTC.

In this sample, this clonotype turned up many times. The V and J genes are TRBV19 and TRBJ1-1; D gene unclear. V lost 0 bases, J lost 3 bases, and 5 bases lay in between. The germline V gene encodes CDR1 LNHDA and CDR2 SQIVND (reference sequence). This CDR3 is 13 amino acids long. In DNA, the CDR3 is TGTGCCAGTAGTATAGAAGGATACACTGAAGCTTTCTTT. Amino acid sequence: CASSIEGYTEAFF.

This clonotype appeared many times. This rearrangement joins TRBV7-2 to TRBJ2-5, with a tentative D call TRBD1 (6 bases). Deletions cut 5 bases from V and 3 bases from J, with 16 bases between. The germline V gene has CDR1 SGHTA and CDR2 FQGNSA. This CDR3 comprises 15 residues. The CDR3 is CASSLTGLEEETQYF. CDR3 nucleotides: TGTGCCAGCAGCCTCACAGGGTTAGAGGAAGAGACCCAGTACTTC.

This clonotype was seen only a few times. The V gene is TRBV28, the J gene TRBJ2-1, with 8 bases that match TRBD2. Trimming at V came to 7 bases and at J to 2 bases, leaving 4 bases not matched to a gene. The length of the CDR3 is 14 residues. Looked up from germline, CDR1 is MDHEN and CDR2 is SYDVKM. The CDR3 loop reads CASTPGGPYNEQFF. The CDR3 DNA sequence: TGTGCCAGCACCCCGGGGGGGCCCTACAATGAGCAGTTCTTC. The full variable domain, rest sourced from reference TRBV28 and TRBJ2-1, is DVKVTQSSRYLVKRTGEKVFLECVQDMDHENMFWYRQDPGLGLRLIYFSYDVKMKEKGDIPEGYSVSREKKERFSLILESASTNQTSMYLCASTPGGPYNEQFFGPGTRLTVL.

This clonotype was counted a few times. The genes are TRBV29-1 and TRBJ2-7; D is unresolved. The germline gives CDR1 SQVTM, CDR2 ANQGSEA. V lost 1 base, J lost 2 bases, and 6 bases lay in between. The CDR3 totals 12 residues. CDR3 sequence reads: CSVEVLPYEQYF. In DNA form, the CDR3 reads TGCAGCGTTGAAGTACTACCCTACGAGCAGTACTTC.

This clonotype was recorded many times. V usage is TRBV4-1 and J usage is TRBJ1-4; D is possibly TRBD1 (5 bases). Germline values: CDR1 MGHRA, CDR2 YSYEKL. The CDR3 runs 17 residues. Trimming pared 1 base from V and 3 bases from J, leaving 15 bases between. The chain's CDR3 is CASSQADMRPPNEKLFF. In DNA form, the CDR3 reads TGCGCCAGCAGCCAAGCGGACATGAGGCCACCTAATGAAAAACTGTTTTTT.

About this clonotype: Its ends do not fully match the called genes, so a read error is possible. This chain links TRBV19 with TRBJ2-5; 7 nucleotides align to TRBD1. The CDR3 is 13 amino acids. Looked up from germline, CDR1 is LNHDA and CDR2 is SQIVND (reference sequence). In DNA, the CDR3 is TGTGTCAGTAGTTGGACAGGCGGAGAGACCCAGTACTTC. It specifies CVSSWTGGETQYF.

The chain joins TRBV29-1 to TRBJ1-2, with D perhaps matching TRBD1 (6 bases). Germline V gives CDR1 SQVTM, CDR2 ANQGSEA. CDR3 length: 13 residues. V dropped 2 bases and J dropped 10 bases, with 17 bases sitting between them. The CDR3 loop is CSVERVSGVDYTF. The CDR3 region has the DNA TGCAGCGTTGAACGAGTGTCAGGGGTGGACTACACCTTC.

This clonotype was detected ten times or more. The CDR3 DNA reads TGTGCCAGCAGCTTATGGGAATCTTCCCAAGAGACCCAGTACTTC. Translation: CASSLWESSQETQYF. The chain employs TRBV7-8 and TRBJ2-5; no firm D call. Germline values: CDR1 SGHVS, CDR2 FQNEAQ. V lost 2 bases and J lost 1, with 11 bases in between. The CDR3 consists of 15 residues.

The chain recombines TRBV28 with TRBJ2-2, with no clear D. Trimming removed 2 bases from V and 4 bases from J, with 8 bases in between. This CDR3 contains 14 residues. Germline CDR1 and CDR2: MDHEN and SYDVKM. The CDR3 DNA reads TGTGCCAGCAGTTTAATTCAGCTCACCGGGGAGCTGTTTTTT. Its translation: CASSLIQLTGELFF.

Many counts were recorded for this clonotype. This chain links TRBV5-1 with TRBJ2-2, with 13 bases that match TRBD2. This CDR3 is built from 17 residues. Germline V gene data show CDR1 as SGHRS and CDR2 as YFSETQ. J lost 7 bases, V lost 3 bases, and 9 bases had no gene match. The CDR3 DNA is TGCGCCAGCAGCTCAACCGGGACTAGCGGGGTAGTCGGGGAGCTGTTTTTT. This encodes CASSSTGTSGVVGELFF.

The table lists this clonotype with a few counts. The V and J genes are TRBV5-5 and TRBJ2-1; 7 bases agree with TRBD2. Germline lookup yields CDR1 SGHKS and CDR2 YYEKEE (reference sequence). This CDR3 region has 14 residues. J lost 9 bases, V lost 0 bases, and 6 bases had no gene match. The CDR3 spells CASSLGRGWAEQFF. Here the CDR3 DNA reads TGTGCCAGCAGCTTGGGGCGGGGGTGGGCTGAGCAGTTCTTC.

This chain links TRBV28 with TRBJ2-3; D not resolved. Per the germline V gene, CDR1 is MDHEN and CDR2 is SYDVKM. The CDR3 sequence is 15 residues long. V shed 3 bases and J shed 2 bases, with 12 bases lying between them. CDR3 sequence (DNA): TGTGCCAGCAGTTTTGGAGACACTTCCACAGATACGCAGTATTTT. It is translated as CASSFGDTSTDTQYF.

The chain joins TRBV10-1 to TRBJ2-2; 7 bases are shared with TRBD1. After removal of 6 bases from V and 6 bases from J, the junction contained 7 bases not matched to a gene. This CDR3 spans 14 amino acids. Looked up from germline, CDR1 is WNHNN and CDR2 is SYGVQD (reference sequence). The DNA of the CDR3 is TGCGCCAGCAGGCCCCGGGACAGATCCGGGGAGCTGTTTTTT. Its translation is CASRPRDRSGELFF.

This clonotype was seen only once. The V call is TRBV28, the J call TRBJ2-3; D is ambiguous. Per germline, CDR1 MDHEN and CDR2 SYDVKM. The length of the CDR3 is 15 residues. Trimming removed 10 bases at V and 1 base at J, with 18 bases between. CDR3 bases: TGTGCCAACAGATTTTGGGGTGGAGGCACAGATACGCAGTATTTT. Its translation is CANRFWGGGTDTQYF.

This clonotype was observed many times. The chain's CDR3 is CASSLEREYEQYV. Here the CDR3 DNA reads TGTGCCAGCAGCTTAGAGAGGGAATACGAGCAGTACGTC. The chain has TRBV7-2 and TRBJ2-7, with a weak D call TRBD2 (5 bases). The CDR3 contains 13 residues. V gave up 1 base and J gave up 4 bases, with 8 bases separating them. Germline V gene sequence: CDR1 SGHTA, CDR2 FQGNSA.

The chain couples TRBV29-1 to TRBJ1-2; D perhaps matches TRBD1 (5 bases). V shed 0 bases and J shed 3 bases, with 17 bases lying between them. The CDR3 length is 16 residues. Germline V gives CDR1 SQVTM, CDR2 ANQGSEA. The CDR3 reads CSVEDRGLARDYGYTF. The CDR3 DNA follows: TGCAGCGTTGAAGATCGTGGGTTGGCCAGGGACTATGGCTACACCTTC.

This clonotype came up once. An end of the junction differs from the germline gene, which may be a read error. This sequence joins TRBV18 and TRBJ2-1; D is undetermined. The CDR3 extends over 12 amino acids. CDR1 and CDR2 from the germline V gene are KGHSH and LQKENI. Written as DNA, the CDR3 is TGTGTCAGCTCACCGGCCTGGGATGAGCAGTTCTTC. Its protein product is CVSSPAWDEQFF.

This chain uses TRBV12-3 or TRBV12-4 with TRBJ1-1; 7 bases align to TRBD1. J gave up 10 bases and V 5 bases, and 7 bases lay outside the gene matches. The CDR3 is 12 residues long. The CDR3 loop is CASSRGGFPAFF. For the CDR3, the DNA is TGTGCCAGCAGTAGAGGGGGCTTCCCAGCTTTCTTT.

The rearrangement links TRBV11-2 to TRBJ2-7, with D uncertain. Germline CDR1 and CDR2: SGHAT and FQNNGV. This CDR3 spans 16 amino acids. Deletions cut 0 bases from V and 4 bases from J, with 16 bases between. The CDR3 DNA is TGTGCCAGCAGCTTAGATTTGGGTCTTCCCTCATACGAGCAGTACTTC. This codes for CASSLDLGLPSYEQYF.

This clonotype was counted a few times. The V and J genes are TRBV19 and TRBJ2-3; D gene unclear. This CDR3 is built from 14 residues. V dropped 2 bases and J dropped 4 bases, with 10 bases sitting between them. Germline values: CDR1 LNHDA, CDR2 SQIVND (reference sequence). In nucleotides, the CDR3 is TGTGCCAGTAGTATATTCTTGGGTCCAGATACGCAGTATTTT. Encoded protein: CASSIFLGPDTQYF.

This clonotype has a handful of counts. This chain connects TRBV5-1 to TRBJ2-1, with 7 bases aligning to TRBD2. This CDR3 contains 11 residues. Germline values: CDR1 SGHRS, CDR2 YFSETQ. Trimming at V came to 7 bases and at J to 7 bases, leaving 2 bases not matched to a gene. CDR3 sequence: CASGGGNEQFF. The CDR3 region has the DNA TGCGCCAGCGGGGGAGGGAATGAGCAGTTCTTC.

This clonotype was observed many times. This chain uses TRBV6-6 with TRBJ2-3; 11 bases line up with TRBD1. The CDR3 runs to 17 residues. V dropped 2 bases and J dropped 1; count of bases not matched to a gene: 5. CDR1 is MNHNY, CDR2 SVGAGI, per germline (reference sequence). CDR3 in amino acids: CASSYIKDRGRTDTQYF. CDR3 nucleotide sequence: TGTGCCAGCAGTTACATCAAGGACAGGGGGCGCACAGATACGCAGTATTTT.